This T cell receptor (beta chain) derives from a study of beta chain features in type 1 diabetes. This CDR3 region has 15 residues. From germline, CDR1 is MGHRA and CDR2 YSYEKL. The junction had 7 bases not matched to a gene; V was cut back by 3 bases and J by 4 bases. This clone showed up just a few times. The whole isolated RNA underwent reverse transcription, so sequencing captured expressed TCRB transcripts. The method was immunoSEQ multiplex PCR; TCRdb's version includes in-frame clones alone and lacks a portion of them. The data show 620,000 or so clones, with 15% to 19% seen just once and about 0.087% held by the top ten. Naive, central memory, regulatory and stem cell-like memory cells within the CD4+ compartment were sorted using CD45RO/CCR7/CD25/CD127/CD95/CD27.

This TCR was recovered from a man in his late teens or twenties in good health. The rearrangement links TRBV4-1 to TRBJ2-3, with TRBD2 matching 7 bases. Sequencing was carried out using naive CD4+ T cells from blood. The CDR3 nucleotides read TGCGCCAGCAGCCACATCGGCGGGAGAGCAGATACGCAGTATTTT. Translation gives CASSHIGGRADTQYF.